The 3 T cell receptor beta chains given below trace back to one sample, sequenced in a study of CD8+CD57+ T cells in acquired aplastic anemia. Using genomic DNA as the template, TCR beta VDJ and CDR3 profiling was carried out. TCRdb analysed the reads with MiXCR anew, one entry per CDR3 protein. The data hold roughly 200,000 distinct CDR3 sequences, with 63% observed a single time. Sequenced patients had shown CD8+CD57+ cell expansion by flow cytometry. Sequencing used sorted CD4+, CD8+, or CD8+CD57+ T cells (not recorded which) from PBMCs. Source of these receptors: a human donor with aplastic anemia.

This sequence joins TRBV6-5 and TRBJ1-2; D may be TRBD1 (5 bases). CDR1 is MNHEY and CDR2 is SVGAGI in the germline V gene. The CDR3 runs to 15 residues. V was shortened by 0 bases and J by 5 bases, with 13 bases between the two germline ends. DNA of the CDR3: TGTGCCAGCAGTTACTCCCCGGGACCTTCGTATGGCTACACCTTC. It codes for CASSYSPGPSYGYTF.

The rearrangement links TRBV19 to TRBJ2-7; 8 positions agree with TRBD1. The CDR3 has 14 amino acids. In germline, CDR1 is LNHDA, CDR2 SQIVND (reference sequence). The V and J ends lost 6 bases and 1 base, in that order; junction bases with no gene match: 5. CDR3 sequence reads: CASSPDRASYEQYF. The DNA of the CDR3 is TGTGCCAGTAGCCCGGACAGGGCATCCTACGAGCAGTACTTC.

The chain recombines TRBV24-1 with TRBJ2-7; 8 bases align to TRBD1. Germline CDR1 KGHDR, CDR2 SFDVKD. The CDR3 covers 17 residues. V lost 0 bases to trimming and J lost 0 bases; unmatched junction nucleotides: 6. For the CDR3, the DNA is TGTGCCACCAGTGATTTGGAGGGACAGGCTAGCTCCTACGAGCAGTACTTC. This codes for CATSDLEGQASSYEQYF.